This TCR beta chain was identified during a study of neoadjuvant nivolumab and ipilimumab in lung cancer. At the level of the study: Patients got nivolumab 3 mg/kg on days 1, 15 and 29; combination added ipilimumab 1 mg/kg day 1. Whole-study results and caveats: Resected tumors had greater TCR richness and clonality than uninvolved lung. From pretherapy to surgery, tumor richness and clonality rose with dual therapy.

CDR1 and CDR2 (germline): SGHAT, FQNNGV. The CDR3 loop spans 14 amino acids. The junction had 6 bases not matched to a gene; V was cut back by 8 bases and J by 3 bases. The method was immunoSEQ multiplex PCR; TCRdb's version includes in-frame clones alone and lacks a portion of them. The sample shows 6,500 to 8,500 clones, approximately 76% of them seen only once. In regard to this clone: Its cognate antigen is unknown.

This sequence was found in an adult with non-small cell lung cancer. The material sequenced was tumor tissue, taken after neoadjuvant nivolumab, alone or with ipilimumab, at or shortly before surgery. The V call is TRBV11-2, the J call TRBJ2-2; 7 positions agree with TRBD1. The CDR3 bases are TGTGCCAGCGCAGGGACAGCGGACACCGGGGAGCTGTTTTTT. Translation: CASAGTADTGELFF. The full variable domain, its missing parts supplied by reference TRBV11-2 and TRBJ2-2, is EAGVAQSPRYKIIEKRQSVAFWCNPISGHATLYWYQQILGQGPKLLIQFQNNGVVDDSQLPKDRFSAERLKGVDSTLKIQPAKLEDSAVYLCASAGTADTGELFFGEGSRLTVL.